This T cell receptor (gamma chain) derives from a study of gamma-delta T cells after stem cell transplantation. TCRdb re-processed the RT-PCR reads via CATT. The sample lists hundreds of gamma-chain clones, around a fifth seen once, with approximately 10% in the top ten. About this clone itself: It is likely a read error: a sequence one base away is far more abundant.

The sequencing sample was made of gamma-delta T cells. The sequence was collected from a human donor. It is not recorded whose cells these are; they may come from a transplant donor.

The CDR3 sequence is CALWEVRENPLNYDKKLF. CDR3 DNA: TGTGCCTTGTGGGAGGTCCGCGAAAACCCCTTGAATTATGATAAGAAACTCTTT. The chain has TRGV9 and TRGJ1 or TRGJ2. CDR1 and CDR2 (germline): GITISATS, ISYDGTV (reference sequence). This CDR3 contains 18 residues.